Presented here are 28 T cell receptor beta chains from one specimen sequenced in a study of blood T cell repertoires in COVID-19. Clones were read by immunoSEQ multiplex PCR, and TCRdb kept only the in-frame ones, dropping some. Of roughly 220,000 clones listed, less than 85% are singletons. Sequencing was done on a sample of peripheral blood. All receptors derive from a woman aged 65 to 85 with acute or convalescent COVID-19.

This sequence joins TRBV19 and TRBJ2-5; D is perhaps TRBD1 (5 bases). The CDR3 is 15 amino acids. The ends were cut back, 5 bases at V and 1 base at J, with 14 bases in the middle. Germline loops: CDR1 LNHDA, CDR2 SQIVND (reference sequence). The DNA of the CDR3 is TGTGCCAGTAGTCCTGGGGCCGAGCCCCAAGAGACCCAGTACTTC. Its translation is CASSPGAEPQETQYF.

J is TRBJ2-2 and V is TRBV15; 8 bases match TRBD2. The CDR3 sequence is 17 residues long. Trimming cost V 3 bases and J 5 bases; bases outside gene matches: 11. Germline V gives CDR1 LNHNV, CDR2 YYDKDF (reference sequence). CDR3 in amino acids: CATSRVRSGSFTGELFF. In nucleotides, the CDR3 is TGTGCCACCAGCAGGGTGAGGAGCGGGAGTTTTACCGGGGAGCTGTTTTTT.

CDR3 amino acids: CASTSGRAVGELFF. The CDR3 nucleotides are TGTGCCAGCACTAGCGGGAGGGCCGTCGGGGAGCTGTTTTTT. The chain employs TRBV19 and TRBJ2-2, with 13 bases matching TRBD2. CDR3 size: 14 residues. After removal of 9 bases from V and 7 bases from J, the junction contained 5 bases not matched to a gene. Germline V lookup: CDR1 LNHDA, CDR2 SQIVND (reference sequence).

In this sample, this clone turned up once. This chain links TRBV7-2 with TRBJ2-3; 12 bases map to TRBD2. The CDR3 has 17 residues. The J segment lost 8 bases and the V segment lost 5 bases, leaving 14 bases of the junction unmatched. Germline CDR1 is SGHTA and CDR2 is FQGNSA. The chain's CDR3 is CASSLRLAGVSIVTQYF. The CDR3 nucleotides are TGTGCCAGCAGCCTACGACTAGCGGGAGTCAGCATAGTTACGCAGTATTTT.

The chain joins TRBV4-1 to TRBJ2-7; D unclear. CDR1 MGHRA and CDR2 YSYEKL come from the germline V gene. The CDR3 sequence is 16 residues long. The ends were cut back, 0 bases at V and 2 bases at J, with 14 bases in the middle. The CDR3 nucleotides are TGCGCCAGCAGCCAAGATCGGAGAGGAGTCGCCTACGAGCAGTACTTC. This translates into CASSQDRRGVAYEQYF.

This clone occurred a few times. CDR3 coding DNA: TGTGCCAGTAGTGATGAGGGTAACTATGGCTACACCTTC. It codes for CASSDEGNYGYTF. This chain joins TRBV19 and TRBJ1-2, with unresolved D. From germline, CDR1 is LNHDA and CDR2 SQIVND (reference sequence). The CDR3 has 13 residues. V lost 5 bases and J 1 base, leaving 8 bases between the germline ends.

CDR3 nucleotides: TGTGCCACCGCCGAACCGGAGGGCATTCAGTACTTC. Amino acid sequence: CATAEPEGIQYF. The chain is built from TRBV24-1 and TRBJ2-4; tentatively, D is TRBD2 (6 bases). The CDR3 sequence is 12 residues long. The V gene's germline CDR1 is KGHDR and CDR2 SFDVKD. V lost 9 bases to trimming and J lost 9 bases, with 14 bases between them.

This chain connects TRBV5-4 to TRBJ2-2; 16 nucleotides align to TRBD2. This CDR3 has 18 residues. V trimming: 0 bases; J trimming: 7 bases; junction bases outside the gene matches: 6. The germline CDR1 and CDR2 sequences are SGHNT and YYREEE (reference sequence). Here the CDR3 reads CASSLGGLAGGQVGELFF. CDR3 bases: TGTGCCAGCAGCTTGGGGGGACTAGCGGGAGGGCAAGTCGGGGAGCTGTTTTTT.

This rearrangement joins TRBV6-5 to TRBJ2-1, with 7 bases identical to TRBD2. CDR3 length: 15 amino acids. V lost 0 bases, J lost 8 bases, and 7 bases stayed unmatched. Germline lookup yields CDR1 MNHEY and CDR2 SVGAGI. The CDR3 DNA sequence: TGTGCCAGCAGTTACTCCGCGCGGGAGAGCGATGAGCAGTTCTTC. This codes for CASSYSARESDEQFF.

This clone was recorded only once. The chain joins TRBV19 to TRBJ2-3; a weak D match, TRBD2 (6 bases). This CDR3 has 14 residues. Germline V CDR1 and CDR2: LNHDA, SQIVND (reference sequence). The V end was cut by 1 base, the J end by 3 bases, with 8 bases between. CDR3 nucleotides: TGTGCCAGTAGTATAGCGGGAGCGACAGATACGCAGTATTTT. Protein: CASSIAGATDTQYF.

The rearrangement uses TRBV11-2 and TRBJ2-7; tentative D call: TRBD1 (5 bases). V was pared by 1 base and J by 3 bases, with 13 bases between. The length of the CDR3 is 15 residues. Germline-derived CDR1 and CDR2 are SGHAT and FQNNGV. CDR3 DNA sequence: TGTGCCAGCAGCTTAGCTCGACAGCTTTACTACGAGCAGTACTTC. This sequence encodes CASSLARQLYYEQYF.

The gene calls are TRBV28 and TRBJ2-1, with D possibly matching TRBD2 (6 bases). With 6 bases removed from V and 9 bases from J, the gap between germline ends came to 18 bases. The CDR3 consists of 14 residues. Germline V gives CDR1 MDHEN, CDR2 SYDVKM. The CDR3 spells CASREGLPTPEQFF. The CDR3 nucleotides are TGTGCCAGCAGGGAGGGACTTCCCACACCTGAGCAGTTCTTC.

This clone came up a few times. The gene calls are TRBV24-1 and TRBJ2-1; D unresolved. The germline V gene has CDR1 KGHDR and CDR2 SFDVKD. The ends were cut back, 3 bases at V and 8 bases at J, with 10 bases in the middle. This CDR3 spans 13 amino acids. This CDR3 reads CATSDPTSDEQFF. CDR3 nucleotides: TGTGCCACCAGTGATCCGACCAGCGATGAGCAGTTCTTC.

This chain connects TRBV13 to TRBJ2-2, with TRBD2 matching 9 bases. The CDR3 length is 17 residues. Germline V lookup: CDR1 PRHDT, CDR2 FYEKMQ (reference sequence). The V and J ends lost 5 bases and 5 bases, in that order; junction bases with no gene match: 12. The chain's CDR3 is CASSNRLSGRATGELFF. CDR3 DNA sequence: TGTGCCAGCAGCAACAGACTTAGCGGGAGAGCTACCGGGGAGCTGTTTTTT.

This sequence joins TRBV11-3 and TRBJ2-2; 7 nucleotides match TRBD1. Germline V gene lookup returns CDR1 SGHNT and CDR2 YENEEA. The CDR3 is made up of 14 amino acids. The V segment lost 8 bases and the J segment 6 bases; nucleotides outside the gene matches: 9. The CDR3 is CASAGTAGSGELFF. The CDR3 DNA reads as TGTGCCAGCGCTGGGACAGCCGGATCCGGGGAGCTGTTTTTT.

The chain uses TRBV12-3 or TRBV12-4 and TRBJ1-2; TRBD1 matches at 9 bases. The V and J ends lost 3 bases and 14 bases, in that order; junction bases with no gene match: 7. The CDR3 runs 12 residues. CDR3 in DNA: TGTGCCAGCAGTTTGGGACAGGGCAGGAAAACCTTC. It is translated as CASSLGQGRKTF.

This clone was detected a few times. The chain links TRBV28 to TRBJ2-3; 7 bases match TRBD2. The V and J ends lost 0 bases and 4 bases, in that order; junction bases with no gene match: 10. Germline CDR1 MDHEN, CDR2 SYDVKM. CDR3 length: 17 amino acids. CDR3 residues: CASSLWVSSGWADTQYF. CDR3 in DNA: TGTGCCAGCAGTTTATGGGTCTCTAGCGGTTGGGCAGATACGCAGTATTTT.

V is TRBV29-1 and J is TRBJ1-1; 10 bases are a match to TRBD1. The V and J ends lost 1 base and 0 bases, in that order; junction bases with no gene match: 14. This CDR3 has 19 amino acids. CDR1 and CDR2 (germline): SQVTM, ANQGSEA. The CDR3 loop is CSVEGTVDRGTSMNTEAFF. CDR3 nucleotide sequence: TGCAGCGTTGAAGGCACGGTGGACAGGGGGACCTCCATGAACACTGAAGCTTTCTTT.

J is TRBJ2-1 and V is TRBV27; 11 positions match TRBD2. Germline V CDR1 and CDR2: MNHEY, SMNVEV (reference sequence). Unmatched junction bases numbered 7, after V lost 6 bases and J lost 0 bases. The CDR3 length is 17 residues. The CDR3 protein is CASRGTSGESSYNEQFF. CDR3 nucleotides: TGTGCCAGCAGGGGGACTAGCGGCGAGAGCTCCTACAATGAGCAGTTCTTC.

The chain uses TRBV18 and TRBJ1-2; tentatively, D is TRBD1 (6 bases). This CDR3 has 15 amino acids. Trimming shortened V by 3 bases and J by 6 bases, and 17 bases separated the two germline ends. CDR1 KGHSH and CDR2 LQKENI come from the germline V gene. CDR3 protein: CASSPSGAPVDGYTF. The CDR3 DNA reads as TGTGCCAGCTCACCGTCAGGGGCGCCAGTGGATGGCTACACCTTC.

The V call is TRBV5-4, the J call TRBJ2-5; TRBD1 matches at 7 bases. The CDR3 extends over 14 amino acids. The germline CDR1 and CDR2 sequences are SGHNT and YYREEE (reference sequence). Germline trimming cut 4 bases from V and 2 bases from J; bases unmatched to any gene: 5. CDR3 region: CASSQGTAQETQYF. Written as DNA, the CDR3 is TGTGCCAGCAGCCAAGGGACAGCACAAGAGACCCAGTACTTC.

This clone was counted once. V usage is TRBV11-1 and J usage is TRBJ2-2, with TRBD2 matching 7 bases. V lost 7 bases and J lost 6; bases outside the gene matches: 2. Germline CDR1 is SGHAT and CDR2 is FQDESV (reference sequence). This CDR3 spans 12 amino acids. CDR3 loop: CASTAGAGELFF. The CDR3 DNA sequence: TGTGCCAGCACCGCGGGAGCCGGGGAGCTGTTTTTT.

This rearrangement joins TRBV12-5 to TRBJ1-3; possibly TRBD1 for D (6 bases). The CDR3 extends over 18 amino acids. The V and J ends lost 0 bases and 4 bases respectively, with 19 bases between them. CDR1 and CDR2 (germline): LGHNT, FRNRAP. This CDR3 is CASGLVGRGILSGNTIYF. CDR3 DNA: TGTGCTAGTGGTTTGGTTGGGAGGGGGATTCTATCGGGAAACACCATATATTTT.

V and J are TRBV9 and TRBJ2-3; 7 bases line up with TRBD1. Germline V CDR1 and CDR2: SGDLS, YYNGEE. With V trimmed by 3 bases and J by 5 bases, 6 bases remained unmatched. This CDR3 region has 14 residues. CDR3 sequence reads: CASSAGTAKDTQYF. The DNA for the CDR3 is TGTGCCAGCAGCGCCGGGACAGCCAAAGATACGCAGTATTTT.

The V call is TRBV7-3, the J call TRBJ2-3, with D uncertain. The germline V and J ends were trimmed by 0 bases and 1 base, with 5 bases remaining between them. The CDR3 is made up of 14 amino acids. Germline V gives CDR1 SGHTA, CDR2 FQGTGA. The CDR3: CASSLTQGTDTQYF. The CDR3 DNA sequence: TGTGCCAGCAGCTTAACGCAGGGCACAGATACGCAGTATTTT.

The chain combines TRBV9 with TRBJ2-3; weak D call: TRBD2 (6 bases). V was pared by 0 bases and J by 3 bases, with 11 bases between. Per germline, CDR1 SGDLS and CDR2 YYNGEE. This CDR3 is 15 amino acids long. CDR3 amino acids: CASSVVGGRTDTQYF. DNA for the CDR3: TGTGCCAGCAGCGTAGTCGGGGGTCGGACAGATACGCAGTATTTT.

This clone was picked up a small number of times. This chain uses TRBV24-1 with TRBJ2-1; 10 bases map to TRBD1. This CDR3 has 15 amino acids. J lost 7 bases, V lost 3 bases, and 5 bases had no gene match. The V gene's germline CDR1 is KGHDR and CDR2 SFDVKD. The CDR3 DNA is TGTGCCACCAGTGATGCCCCGGGACAGGGGAATGAGCAGTTCTTC. Protein product: CATSDAPGQGNEQFF.

The chain carries TRBV3-1 (or the pseudogene TRBV3-2) and TRBJ1-4; D is unclear. The CDR3 contains 14 residues. Per the germline V gene, CDR1 is LGHDT and CDR2 is YNNKEL (reference sequence). V gave up 0 bases and J gave up 8 bases, with 10 bases separating them. CDR3 in amino acids: CASSQEPYGEKLFF. Here the CDR3 DNA reads TGTGCCAGCAGCCAAGAACCATACGGGGAAAAACTGTTTTTT.